The next 26 T cell receptor beta chains were all read from a single sample in a study of control samples from healthy donors and cancer patients (dated by TCRdb to about 2020). The receptor library was made with the immunoSEQ multiplex PCR assay. TCRdb limited this immuneACCESS table to in-frame rearrangements with V and J called. A share of clones is missing; checked studies link under half to unresolved V genes, and the rest is unexplained. The table for this sample lists 100,000 to 120,000 clones; about 80% of them were counted only once. The top ten hold about 12% of the sample. Sequencing was done on a sample of blood. These receptor sequences come from a woman between 45 and 65 years old in good health.

This chain uses TRBV9 with TRBJ2-2, with 9 bases matching TRBD2. Losses at the gene ends were 2 bases for V and 3 bases for J; bases not matched to a gene: 2. CDR1 SGDLS and CDR2 YYNGEE come from the germline V gene. The CDR3 length is 15 residues. CDR3 region: CASSVRGGDTGELFF. The CDR3 DNA follows: TGTGCCAGCAGCGTCCGCGGGGGGGACACCGGGGAGCTGTTTTTT.

This clone was detected only once. This sequence joins TRBV5-4 and TRBJ2-3; 13 nucleotides line up with TRBD2. Germline trimming cut 3 bases from V and 3 bases from J; bases unmatched to any gene: 4. In germline, CDR1 is SGHNT, CDR2 YYREEE (reference sequence). This CDR3 region has 16 residues. CDR3 nucleotide sequence: TGTGCCAGCAGCTCCCCGACTAGCGGGGGGACAGATACGCAGTATTTT. This encodes CASSSPTSGGTDTQYF.

The chain links TRBV19 to TRBJ2-5; D ambiguous. This CDR3 contains 14 residues. V was pared by 0 bases and J by 4 bases, with 9 bases between. The germline gives CDR1 LNHDA, CDR2 SQIVND (reference sequence). The CDR3 region has the DNA TGTGCCAGTAGTATAGATTACAGAGTAGAGACCCAGTACTTC. As protein: CASSIDYRVETQYF.

The CDR3 nucleotides are TGTGCCATGGCCGGGACAAGCAATCAGCCCCAGCATTTT. Translating it yields CAMAGTSNQPQHF. The chain links TRBV2 to TRBJ1-5; perhaps TRBD1 as D (6 bases). This CDR3 comprises 13 residues. Germline lookup yields CDR1 SNHLY and CDR2 FYNNEI. V dropped 10 bases and J dropped 1 base, with 11 bases sitting between them.

A single count supports this clone. The chain is built from TRBV5-1 and TRBJ2-5, with no clear D. This CDR3 contains 13 residues. V was cut by 3 bases and J by 5 bases, with 11 bases left in between. The germline CDR1 and CDR2 sequences are SGHRS and YFSETQ. CDR3 nucleotides: TGCGCCAGCAGCTCGGACGGCTGGGAGACCCAGTACTTC. Its translation: CASSSDGWETQYF.

In this sample, this clone turned up once. The rearrangement joins TRBV11-2 to TRBJ1-4; 8 bases match TRBD1. Per the germline V gene, CDR1 is SGHAT and CDR2 is FQNNGV. The V segment lost 4 bases and the J segment 5 bases; nucleotides outside the gene matches: 6. This CDR3 has 15 amino acids. The CDR3 here is CASSSPRDRNEKLFF. In nucleotides, the CDR3 is TGTGCCAGCAGCTCTCCCCGGGACAGGAATGAAAAACTGTTTTTT.

This chain uses TRBV6-6 with TRBJ2-7, with unresolved D. This CDR3 spans 12 amino acids. Trimming removed 6 bases from V and 4 bases from J, with 10 bases in between. Germline lookup yields CDR1 MNHNY and CDR2 SVGAGI (reference sequence). CDR3 in amino acids: CASRQDKYEQYF. Written as DNA, the CDR3 is TGTGCCAGCAGACAAGACAAGTACGAGCAGTACTTC.

This chain connects TRBV7-9 to TRBJ1-3; unclear D gene. Germline-derived CDR1 and CDR2 are SEHNR and FQNEAQ (reference sequence). The CDR3 loop spans 17 amino acids. Deletions cut 2 bases from V and 0 bases from J, with 14 bases between. CDR3 sequence: CASSLLGREHSGNTIYF. For the CDR3, the DNA is TGTGCCAGCAGCTTACTGGGCCGAGAACACTCTGGAAACACCATATATTTT.

This chain joins TRBV27 and TRBJ2-1; D may be TRBD1 or TRBD2 (5 bases each). This CDR3 has 14 residues. The V and J ends lost 5 bases and 3 bases respectively, with 11 bases between them. Germline V gene lookup returns CDR1 MNHEY and CDR2 SMNVEV (reference sequence). CDR3 nucleotides: TGTGCCAGCAGTCAGCCGGGGCACTACAATGAGCAGTTCTTC. This encodes CASSQPGHYNEQFF.

The rearrangement links TRBV19 to TRBJ1-3; D is unresolved. The V and J ends lost 3 bases and 3 bases respectively, with 9 bases between them. Per germline, CDR1 LNHDA and CDR2 SQIVND (reference sequence). This CDR3 comprises 14 residues. Here the CDR3 reads CASSMSGYGNTIYF. Here the CDR3 DNA reads TGTGCCAGTAGTATGTCGGGGTATGGAAACACCATATATTTT.

The chain links TRBV5-6 to TRBJ2-3; 11 positions match TRBD2. The germline gives CDR1 SGHDT, CDR2 YYEEEE. The CDR3 loop spans 16 amino acids. V was clipped by 0 bases and J by 3 bases; unmatched bases: 3. This chain's CDR3 is CASSLVGTSGTDTQYF. The CDR3 nucleotides read TGTGCCAGCAGCTTGGTAGGGACTAGCGGAACAGATACGCAGTATTTT.

Only one count was recorded for this clone. The V call is TRBV12-3 or TRBV12-4, the J call TRBJ2-1; possibly TRBD1 for D (6 bases). V was trimmed by 6 bases and J by 2 bases, leaving 8 bases between them. The CDR3 is made up of 13 amino acids. The CDR3 nucleotides read TGTGCCAGCAGGAAGGGGGCCTACAATGAGCAGTTCTTC. Amino acid sequence: CASRKGAYNEQFF.

CDR3 coding DNA: TGTGCCAGCAGCGTACACGAGCGGGAGTTGCTGATTCCATTCTACGAGCAGTACTTC. Its translation is CASSVHERELLIPFYEQYF. The chain joins TRBV9 to TRBJ2-7; 8 nucleotides align to TRBD2. Germline values: CDR1 SGDLS, CDR2 YYNGEE. V gave up 1 base and J gave up 3 bases; unmatched junction bases: 18. The CDR3 extends over 19 amino acids.

The V call is TRBV7-9, the J call TRBJ1-2; TRBD1 matches at 7 bases. V trimming: 4 bases; J trimming: 1 base; junction bases outside the gene matches: 6. The CDR3 runs 15 residues. From germline, CDR1 is SEHNR and CDR2 FQNEAQ (reference sequence). CDR3 DNA sequence: TGTGCCAGCAGCTCAGACAGGGTGGGTAACTATGGCTACACCTTC. Protein product: CASSSDRVGNYGYTF.

This clone was picked up one time. V usage is TRBV19 and J usage is TRBJ2-3; 7 bases agree with TRBD1. V lost 7 bases, J lost 3 bases, and 13 bases stayed unmatched. The CDR3 extends over 16 amino acids. Germline values: CDR1 LNHDA, CDR2 SQIVND (reference sequence). CDR3 in amino acids: CASTDLGGQETDTQYF. CDR3 nucleotides: TGTGCCAGTACCGACCTCGGAGGACAGGAAACAGATACGCAGTATTTT.

The chain combines TRBV9 with TRBJ1-6; D is unclear. The CDR3 is made up of 15 amino acids. The V end lost 0 bases, the J end lost 8 bases, and 12 bases lay between the germline ends. The germline CDR1 and CDR2 sequences are SGDLS and YYNGEE. CDR3 DNA sequence: TGTGCCAGCAGCGTAGGGGCCCTGGGTGATTCACCCCTCCACTTT. Amino acid sequence: CASSVGALGDSPLHF.

The chain is built from TRBV7-9 and TRBJ2-3; maybe TRBD1 (5 bases). Germline V gene data show CDR1 as SEHNR and CDR2 as FQNEAQ (reference sequence). The V and J ends lost 3 bases and 2 bases respectively, with 9 bases between them. The CDR3 has 14 amino acids. In DNA form, the CDR3 reads TGTGCCAGCAGCTTCCGACAGAACACAGATACGCAGTATTTT. It translates to CASSFRQNTDTQYF.

The chain employs TRBV28 and TRBJ1-2, with 10 nucleotides matching TRBD1. Unmatched junction bases numbered 4, after V lost 5 bases and J lost 10 bases. The germline V gene encodes CDR1 MDHEN and CDR2 SYDVKM. The CDR3 is made up of 12 amino acids. CDR3 DNA sequence: TGTGCCAGCAGTAATAGACAGGGGGCCTACACCTTC. The encoded protein is CASSNRQGAYTF.

J is TRBJ2-6 and V is TRBV4-3, with 8 bases identical to TRBD1. The trim removed 7 bases at V and 2 bases at J, leaving 7 bases unmatched. Looked up from germline, CDR1 is LGHNA and CDR2 is YSLEER. The CDR3 spans 16 residues. CDR3 sequence: CASTLLRGPGANVLTF. The CDR3 DNA follows: TGCGCCAGCACCTTGCTCAGGGGGCCTGGGGCCAACGTCCTGACTTTC.

V is TRBV15 and J is TRBJ1-1, with D hard to call. The CDR3 has 15 amino acids. Per the germline V gene, CDR1 is LNHNV and CDR2 is YYDKDF (reference sequence). V dropped 0 bases and J dropped 5 bases, with 13 bases sitting between them. CDR3 in DNA: TGTGCCACCAGCAGAGATTTGGGAGGTTGGACTGAAGCTTTCTTT. This sequence encodes CATSRDLGGWTEAFF.

The V gene is TRBV7-9, the J gene TRBJ2-6, with D possibly matching TRBD2 (6 bases). Trimming pared 6 bases from V and 0 bases from J, leaving 15 bases between. CDR1 and CDR2 from the germline V gene are SEHNR and FQNEAQ (reference sequence). The CDR3 spans 17 residues. CDR3 amino acids: CASSHGTFLSGANVLTF. The CDR3 DNA reads as TGTGCCAGCAGTCATGGGACTTTCCTCTCTGGGGCCAACGTCCTGACTTTC.

This clone was observed a few times. The rearrangement uses TRBV6-6 and TRBJ1-2; a possible D gene is TRBD1 (6 bases). The CDR3 has 13 residues. The V gene lost 2 bases and the J gene lost 6 bases, with 10 bases spanning the gap. Per the germline V gene, CDR1 is MNHNY and CDR2 is SVGAGI (reference sequence). The CDR3 reads CASSYNRADGYTF. As DNA, the CDR3 is TGTGCCAGCAGTTACAACAGGGCGGATGGCTACACCTTC.

The V gene is TRBV18, the J gene TRBJ1-1; no reliable D call. Germline V gene lookup returns CDR1 KGHSH and CDR2 LQKENI. V gave up 0 bases and J gave up 4 bases, with 9 bases separating them. The CDR3 totals 14 residues. CDR3: CASSPPLGFTEAFF. As DNA, the CDR3 is TGTGCCAGCTCACCACCGCTGGGTTTCACTGAAGCTTTCTTT.

The chain carries TRBV27 and TRBJ2-5, with TRBD1 matching 8 bases. With 4 bases clipped from V and 5 bases from J, the junction kept 6 bases outside the gene matches. CDR3 size: 14 residues. Germline CDR1 MNHEY, CDR2 SMNVEV (reference sequence). This CDR3 is CASSSSWTGETQYF. The CDR3 DNA reads TGTGCCAGCAGTTCCTCATGGACAGGGGAGACCCAGTACTTC.

The chain employs TRBV11-2 and TRBJ1-6, with D maybe TRBD1 (6 bases). V lost 5 bases and J lost 2, with 16 bases in between. The V gene's germline CDR1 is SGHAT and CDR2 FQNNGV. The length of the CDR3 is 17 residues. CDR3 DNA sequence: TGTGCCAGCAGCCAGGCGGGGGGCCTTACCTATAATTCACCCCTCCACTTT. It encodes CASSQAGGLTYNSPLHF.

With respect to this clone: At the DNA level, this CDR3 is encoded by other sequences in the same sample as well. The chain carries TRBV6-5 and TRBJ1-2; D is unclear. The CDR3 extends over 13 amino acids. Trimming cost V 2 bases and J 4 bases, with 8 bases left between them. Germline V CDR1 and CDR2: MNHEY, SVGAGI. The DNA of the CDR3 is TGTGCCAGCAGTTACGACCTCCTCTATGGCTACACCTTC. It yields the protein CASSYDLLYGYTF.